This T cell receptor (beta chain) was identified during a study of blood T cell repertoires in COVID-19. Study-wide background: COVID-19 samples collected from the United States, Italy and Spain covered acute and convalescent phases.

The junction had 6 bases not matched to a gene; V was cut back by 5 bases and J by 2 bases. The CDR3 sequence is 15 residues long. From germline, CDR1 is SGHTA and CDR2 FQGTGA. This clone has just a few counts. Under the authors' procedure: Scientists estimated how many nucleated cells there were by amplifying reference gene primers. The method was immunoSEQ multiplex PCR; TCRdb's version includes in-frame clones alone and lacks a portion of them. V and J calls and clone size come straight from that table; D and trimming were deduced from the DNA. The data contain some 83,000 clones, approximately 79% of them singletons.

Material for sequencing was peripheral blood. This chain uses TRBV7-3 with TRBJ1-2; 9 bases are shared with TRBD1. The sequence was obtained from an elderly woman with acute or convalescent COVID-19. The CDR3 loop reads CASSVTGGANYGYTF. CDR3 coding DNA: TGTGCCAGCAGCGTCACAGGGGGCGCCAACTATGGCTACACCTTC.